This T cell receptor beta chain was recorded in a study of T cells expressing NK-cell markers. With regard to this clonotype: What it binds is unknown.

The germline gives CDR1 SGHAT, CDR2 FQNNGV. CDR3 length: 18 amino acids. Generation of TCR beta cDNA was performed by 5'RACE template switching incorporating UMIs. TCRdb reprocessed the 5' RACE reads; each CDR3 protein has one entry and no DNA is given. This repertoire includes about 460,000 distinct CDR3 sequences. Regarding the study as a whole: The share of CD8+ T cells held by dominant NKG2C+ clonotypes was 1.0-7.0% in over 5 donors. A handful of donors showed these clonotypes also leading the CD3+CD56-NKG2C+ fraction.

The chain links TRBV11-2 to TRBJ2-3; without DNA, the TCRdb call of TRBD2 cannot be checked. The sequencing input was blood T cells: a sorted CD56 or NKG2C T cell subset, CD4+ or CD8+ T cells, or bulk PBMC T cells (not recorded which). The sequence was collected from a woman aged 50 to 60 in good health. The CDR3 sequence is CASSSTSGSVIGTDTQYF.